Presented here are 11 T cell receptor beta chains from one specimen sequenced in a study of regulatory T cells in long-lasting Graves disease. The time point: newly diagnosed GD, antithyroid drugs for less than 3 months. PBMCs were the source of the RNA used for TCR sequencing. Arm-PCR of CDR3 regions and iRepertoire HTBI primers were the basis on which TCR beta libraries were built. TCRdb ran MiXCR on the multiplex PCR reads and lists one entry per CDR3 protein. The sample yields a few hundred thousand distinct CDR3 sequences, 20% seen once. Material: peripheral blood mononuclear cells (PBMCs), obtained at new diagnosis, from a patient treated with antithyroid drugs. The receptors shown here come from a female donor with Graves disease.

This clonotype came up many times. The rearrangement joins TRBV12-3 or TRBV12-4 to TRBJ2-7; D is uncertain. V was shortened by 8 bases and J by 6 bases, with 14 bases between the two germline ends. The CDR3 is 12 residues long. CDR3 DNA: TGTGCCAGCGGAGACCGGGTGTCCGAGCAGTACTTC. This gives the protein CASGDRVSEQYF.

The CDR3 protein is CSVETSGGTDTQYF. The CDR3 bases are TGCAGCGTCGAGACGAGCGGGGGCACAGATACGCAGTATTTT. The V and J genes are TRBV29-1 and TRBJ2-3; 7 bases align to TRBD2. This CDR3 is 14 amino acids long. With V trimmed by 6 bases and J by 1 base, 7 bases remained unmatched. Germline V lookup: CDR1 SQVTM, CDR2 ANQGSEA.

This chain connects TRBV20-1 to TRBJ2-1, with D possibly matching TRBD2 (5 bases). The CDR3 consists of 14 residues. The V and J ends lost 0 bases and 5 bases respectively, with 11 bases between them. Germline V CDR1 and CDR2: DFQATT, SNEGSKA (reference sequence). The CDR3 DNA sequence: TGCAGTGCTAGAGATGATGACTACAACAATGAGCAGTTCTTC. The encoded protein is CSARDDDYNNEQFF.

As to this clonotype: A read error may explain this, as a much larger clone is one base away. This chain uses TRBV7-9 with TRBJ2-3; the D gene could be TRBD1 or TRBD2 (5 bases each). Trimming pared 3 bases from V and 8 bases from J, leaving 18 bases between. CDR3 length equals 15 residues. Germline CDR1 reads SEHNR; CDR2 reads FQNEAQ (reference sequence). CDR3 DNA: TGTGCCAGCAGCTTTGAGGAGAGAGGGGCAGGTACGCAGTATTTT. Its translation: CASSFEERGAGTQYF.

The sample holds many counts of this clonotype. The chain combines TRBV7-2 with TRBJ1-2, with D possibly being TRBD1 (5 bases). V was cut by 5 bases and J by 6 bases, with 13 bases left in between. CDR3 length: 13 amino acids. The germline CDR1 and CDR2 sequences are SGHTA and FQGNSA. The CDR3 DNA is TGTGCCAGCAGCCACCGGGGCGCGGATGGCTACACCTTC. Amino acids: CASSHRGADGYTF.

This clonotype has ten or more counts. V is TRBV7-6 and J is TRBJ2-5; no reliable D call. The CDR3 spans 12 residues. CDR1 and CDR2 from the germline V gene are SGHVS and FNYEAQ. V gave up 3 bases and J gave up 4 bases, with 6 bases separating them. The CDR3 coding sequence is TGTGCCAGCAGCTTTGGGTCAGAGACCCAGTACTTC. Amino acids: CASSFGSETQYF.

This clonotype was seen repeatedly, ten times or more. The chain joins TRBV7-2 to TRBJ1-2; 7 bases align to TRBD1. Germline CDR1 SGHTA, CDR2 FQGNSA. This CDR3 is 13 amino acids long. V lost 2 bases and J lost 8; bases outside the gene matches: 5. The CDR3 DNA reads TGTGCCAGCAGCTTAAAGAGGACAGGAGGCTACACCTTC. Protein product: CASSLKRTGGYTF.

This clonotype has a handful of counts. A read error may explain this, as a much larger clone is one base away. V gene TRBV7-7 combines with J gene TRBJ2-5, with D possibly TRBD2 on 6 matching bases. This CDR3 region has 16 residues. The ends were cut back, 1 base at V and 7 bases at J, with 19 bases in the middle. Germline V gene sequence: CDR1 SSHAT, CDR2 FNYEAQ (reference sequence). Here the CDR3 DNA reads TGTGCCAGCAGCTTAGGAGCGTATCGACTAGGCGGGACCCAGTACTTC. This translates into CASSLGAYRLGGTQYF.

V gene TRBV7-9 combines with J gene TRBJ2-4; D is undetermined. With 5 bases removed from V and 5 bases from J, the gap between germline ends came to 10 bases. Germline CDR1 is SEHNR and CDR2 is FQNEAQ (reference sequence). The CDR3 spans 13 residues. The CDR3 loop is CASSPQVQNIQYF. In DNA form, the CDR3 reads TGTGCCAGCAGCCCGCAAGTGCAAAACATTCAGTACTTC.

This clonotype was found a few times. A read error may be the cause here, since a much bigger clone is one base away. The V call is TRBV6-2 or TRBV6-3, the J call TRBJ2-2; TRBD1 aligns across 9 bases. Germline V CDR1 and CDR2: MNHEY, SVGEGT. The length of the CDR3 is 16 residues. DNA for the CDR3: TGTGCCAGCGGGTCTACCGGGACAGGGAACACCGGGGAGCTGTCTTTT. The encoded protein is CASGSTGTGNTGELSF.

Concerning this clonotype: Being one base from a much bigger clone, this may be a read error. V usage is TRBV29-1 and J usage is TRBJ2-1; D perhaps matches TRBD2 (6 bases). Germline CDR1 is SQVTM and CDR2 is ANQGSEA. Trimming cost V 7 bases and J 13 bases, with 20 bases left between them. The CDR3 has 12 residues. The chain's CDR3 is CSGGTPQETQFF. CDR3 sequence (DNA): TGCAGCGGTGGGACTCCGCAAGAGACCCAGTTCTTC.